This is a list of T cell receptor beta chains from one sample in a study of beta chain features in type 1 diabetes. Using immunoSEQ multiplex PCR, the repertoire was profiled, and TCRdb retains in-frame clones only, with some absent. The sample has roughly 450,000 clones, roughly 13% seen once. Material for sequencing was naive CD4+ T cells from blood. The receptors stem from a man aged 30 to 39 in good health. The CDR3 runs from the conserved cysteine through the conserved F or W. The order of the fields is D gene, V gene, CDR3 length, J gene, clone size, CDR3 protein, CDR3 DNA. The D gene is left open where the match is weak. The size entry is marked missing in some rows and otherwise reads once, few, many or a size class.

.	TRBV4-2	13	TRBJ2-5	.	CASSQSVQETQYF	TGTGCCAGCAGCCAGAGCGTTCAAGAGACCCAGTACTTC
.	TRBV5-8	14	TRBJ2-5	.	CASSLAPSAETQYF	TGTGCCAGCAGCTTGGCCCCTAGCGCTGAGACCCAGTACTTC
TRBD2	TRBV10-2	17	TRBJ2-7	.	CASSEIPSSGGLYEQYF	TGCGCCAGCAGTGAGATTCCCTCTAGCGGGGGGCTCTACGAGCAGTACTTC
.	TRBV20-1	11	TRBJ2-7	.	CSAGTSYEQYF	TGCAGTGCGGGGACCTCCTACGAGCAGTACTTC
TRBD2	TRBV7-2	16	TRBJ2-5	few	CASSRQSGGAQETQYF	TGTGCCAGCAGTCGTCAATCCGGGGGGGCACAAGAGACCCAGTACTTC
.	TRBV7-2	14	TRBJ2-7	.	CASRGRAPSYEQYF	TGTGCCAGCAGGGGACGGGCCCCCTCCTACGAGCAGTACTTC
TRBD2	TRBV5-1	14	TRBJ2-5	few	CASMRGLVPETQYF	TGCGCCAGCATGAGGGGACTAGTGCCGGAGACCCAGTACTTC
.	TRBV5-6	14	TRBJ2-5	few	CASSLDSQVETQYF	TGTGCCAGCAGCTTGGACTCGCAGGTTGAGACCCAGTACTTC
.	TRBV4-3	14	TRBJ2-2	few	CASSQMPETGELFF	TGCGCCAGCAGCCAGATGCCGGAGACCGGGGAGCTGTTTTTT
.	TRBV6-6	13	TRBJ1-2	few	CASSQSQGFGYTF	TGTGCCAGCAGCCAAAGCCAGGGGTTTGGCTACACCTTC
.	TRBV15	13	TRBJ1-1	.	CATSRVANTEAFF	TGTGCCACCAGCAGAGTGGCGAACACTGAAGCTTTCTTT
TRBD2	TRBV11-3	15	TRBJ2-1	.	CASSLAPSGSGEQFF	TGTGCCAGCAGCTTAGCTCCTAGCGGGAGTGGTGAGCAGTTCTTC
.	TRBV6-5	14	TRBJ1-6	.	CASSVGIFGSPLHF	TGTGCCAGCAGCGTAGGGATTTTCGGTTCACCCCTCCACTTT
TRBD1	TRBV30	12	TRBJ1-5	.	CACDRGDQPQHF	TGTGCCTGTGACAGGGGGGATCAGCCCCAGCATTTT
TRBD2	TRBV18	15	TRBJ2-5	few	CASSPMTSQKETQYF	TGTGCCAGCTCACCGATGACTAGCCAAAAAGAGACCCAGTACTTC
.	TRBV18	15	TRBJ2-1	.	CASSSRGTRNNEQFF	TGTGCCAGCTCCAGTAGGGGGACGAGAAACAATGAGCAGTTCTTC
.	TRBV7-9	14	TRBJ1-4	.	CASSLGQGNEKLFF	TGTGCCAGCAGCCTCGGGCAGGGGAATGAAAAACTGTTTTTT
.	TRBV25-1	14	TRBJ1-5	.	CASSESRRNQPQHF	TGTGCCAGCAGTGAATCCAGAAGGAATCAGCCCCAGCATTTT
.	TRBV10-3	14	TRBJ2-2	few	CAISESPPGGELFF	TGTGCCATCAGTGAGTCCCCTCCCGGCGGGGAGCTGTTTTTT
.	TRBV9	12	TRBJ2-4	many	CASSVDTGIQYF	TGTGCCAGCAGCGTAGATACCGGGATTCAGTACTTC
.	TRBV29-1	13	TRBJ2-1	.	CSASVAERSEQFF	TGCAGCGCCTCTGTAGCGGAACGAAGTGAGCAGTTCTTC
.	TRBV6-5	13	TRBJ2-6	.	CASSPTTLNVLTF	TGTGCCAGCAGCCCTACCACCCTTAACGTCCTGACTTTC
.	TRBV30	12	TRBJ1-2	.	CAWSLPLYGYTF	TGTGCCTGGAGTCTCCCACTCTATGGCTACACCTTC
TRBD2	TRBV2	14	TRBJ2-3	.	CASSLRDYTDTQYF	TGTGCCAGCAGCCTCCGGGACTATACAGATACGCAGTATTTT
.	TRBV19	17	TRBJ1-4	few	CASSPRPGYATNEKLFF	TGTGCCAGTAGTCCCCGTCCGGGATACGCAACTAATGAAAAACTGTTTTTT
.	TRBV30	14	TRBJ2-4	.	CAWSVRGAKNIQYF	TGTGCCTGGAGTGTACGTGGAGCCAAAAACATTCAGTACTTC
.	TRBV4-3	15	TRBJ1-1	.	CASSQDPGGNTEAFF	TGCGCCAGCAGCCAAGACCCGGGCGGAAACACTGAAGCTTTCTTT
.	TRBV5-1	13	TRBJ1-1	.	CASSRDGNTEAFF	TGCGCCAGCAGCCGGGACGGGAACACTGAAGCTTTCTTT
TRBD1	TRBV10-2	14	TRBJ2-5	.	CASTLTGWGETQYF	TGCGCCAGCACCTTGACAGGGTGGGGGGAGACCCAGTACTTC
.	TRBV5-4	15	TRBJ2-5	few	CASSLQRPNQETQYF	TGTGCCAGCAGCTTGCAGAGACCGAATCAAGAGACCCAGTACTTC
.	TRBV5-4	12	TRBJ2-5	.	CASSRGWETQYF	TGTGCCAGCAGCCGAGGGTGGGAGACCCAGTACTTC
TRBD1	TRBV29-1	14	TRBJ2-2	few	CSGTDRARTGELFF	TGCAGCGGAACCGACAGGGCGAGGACCGGGGAGCTGTTTTTT
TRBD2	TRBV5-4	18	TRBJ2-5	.	CASSLPTSGRGSQETQYF	TGTGCCAGCAGCTTGCCGACTAGCGGGAGGGGAAGTCAAGAGACCCAGTACTTC
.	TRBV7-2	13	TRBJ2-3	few	CASSLVSTVAQYF	TGTGCCAGCAGCTTAGTATCCACAGTTGCGCAGTATTTT
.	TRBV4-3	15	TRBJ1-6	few	CASSVTGLDNSPLHF	TGCGCCAGCAGCGTTACAGGGTTGGATAATTCACCCCTCCACTTT
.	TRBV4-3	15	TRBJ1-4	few	CASSHAGARSEKLFF	TGCGCCAGCAGCCACGCAGGGGCAAGGAGTGAAAAACTGTTTTTT
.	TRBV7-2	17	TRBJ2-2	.	CASSLVGGRGATGELFF	TGTGCCAGCAGCTTAGTTGGCGGAAGGGGCGCCACCGGGGAGCTGTTTTTT
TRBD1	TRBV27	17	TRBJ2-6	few	CASSTRQGNSGANVLTF	TGTGCCAGCAGTACCCGACAGGGAAACTCTGGGGCCAACGTCCTGACTTTC